This TCR beta chain was found in a study of T cell responses to AZD1222 COVID-19 vaccine. Overall study results and limits: Targeting of unmutated variant regions was reportedly seen in nearly half of spike-specific TCRs. Only a handful of AZD1222 recipients were seropositive at baseline. Two doses of AZD1222 preceded a rise in Spike-specific TCR breadth and depth. Donor demographics were predominantly white British with a female majority; clonal diversity may be underestimated.

A remark on this clone: Its cognate antigen is unknown.

Only in-frame clones appear in the TCRdb table, and some are missing; sequencing was by immunoSEQ multiplex PCR. This table holds approximately 190,000 clones, approximately 87% found once. Here the sequenced sample was peripheral blood, taken on day 0 of MenACWY control vaccination. This clonotype originated in an adult in good health.

The CDR3 DNA sequence: TGTGCCAGCAGTTACTCGAGGTCAGGGAGTCTCTACGAGCAGTACTTC. Its translation: CASSYSRSGSLYEQYF. The rearrangement joins TRBV6-2 or TRBV6-3 to TRBJ2-7; the D gene could be TRBD1 or TRBD2 (5 bases each). Germline assignment: CDR1 MNHEY and CDR2 SVGEGT. The CDR3 has 16 amino acids. V lost 0 bases and J lost 3, with 15 bases in between.